A single count supports the clone carrying this T cell receptor beta chain. Clones were sequenced by immunoSEQ multiplex PCR, and TCRdb holds only the in-frame ones, with some missing. Of fewer than 250,000 clones in the sample, roughly nine tenths were seen once. These data originate in a study of blood T cell repertoires in COVID-19. Study-level information: Acute and convalescent COVID-19 samples came from the United States, Italy and Spain. T cells, B-cell-depleted T cells, or PBMCs supplied cDNA or gDNA.

Germline CDR1 is SSHAT and CDR2 is FNYEAQ (reference sequence). This CDR3 spans 15 amino acids. V shed 5 bases, J shed 2 bases, and the junction held 7 bases outside the gene matches. V is TRBV7-7 and J is TRBJ2-3; 7 bases agree with TRBD1. The sample was peripheral blood. This receptor was obtained from an older woman with acute or convalescent COVID-19. The CDR3 coding sequence is TGTGCCAGCAGCCCAACAGGGGCCTACACAGATACGCAGTATTTT. As protein: CASSPTGAYTDTQYF.